Listed below are T cell receptor beta chains from one sample, sequenced in a study of Graves' ophthalmopathy and Graves' hyperthyroidism. TCRdb processed the multiplex PCR reads anew with MiXCR; each CDR3 protein has one entry. The sample has tens of thousands of distinct CDR3 sequences; approximately 48% are singletons. The material sequenced was peripheral blood. The origin of the receptors is an adult woman with stable Graves' hyperthyroidism. Each CDR3 is given with its conserved first and last residue. A D gene is named only where the DNA matches it firmly. Some rows mark clone size as missing; the rest say once, few, many or name a class of expanded clone.

V gene	J gene	CDR3 length	D gene	clone size	CDR3 DNA	CDR3 protein
TRBV9	TRBJ1-1	15	NA	many	TGTGCCAGCAGCGTAGGCGGCAGGGAGAACACTGAAGCTTTCTTT	CASSVGGRENTEAFF
TRBV6-6	TRBJ1-2	12	TRBD1	NA	TGTGCCACCGGGACAGGGACGGGTGGCTACACCTTT	CATGTGTGGYTF
TRBV20-1	TRBJ1-2	16	TRBD1	few	TGCAGTGCTAGAAGACAGGGGGCGTCGGGGAACTATGGCTACACCTTC	CSARRQGASGNYGYTF
TRBV2	TRBJ2-1	12	NA	NA	TGTGCCAGCAGGGGTAGCGGAAATGAGCAGTTCTTC	CASRGSGNEQFF
TRBV19	TRBJ1-2	14	NA	NA	TGTGCCAGTAGTATTAATACGGGAGGCTATGGCTACACCTTC	CASSINTGGYGYTF
TRBV5-1	TRBJ2-7	17	TRBD1	NA	TGCGCCAGCAGCTTGGGACACCGGGACAGTGGGCCCCACGAGCAGTACTTC	CASSLGHRDSGPHEQYF
TRBV3-1	TRBJ2-1	16	TRBD1	NA	TGTGCCAGCAGCCGATACAGGGGGTCCCCGTACAATGAGCAGTTCTTC	CASSRYRGSPYNEQFF
TRBV20-1	TRBJ2-3	14	TRBD1	once	TGCAGTGCTGAGGGACAGCCCCTAAGAGATACGCAGTATTTT	CSAEGQPLRDTQYF
TRBV20-1	TRBJ1-1	14	NA	NA	TGCAGTGCTAGAGATCCCGGACTGAACACTGAAGCTTTCTTT	CSARDPGLNTEAFF
TRBV27	TRBJ2-7	14	NA	many	TGTGCCAGCAGTTGGGCGGGCAGCTCCTACGAGCAGTACTTC	CASSWAGSSYEQYF
TRBV2	TRBJ1-6	12	NA	NA	TGTGCCAGCAGACAGATTAATTCACCCCTCCACTTT	CASRQINSPLHF
TRBV4-1	TRBJ2-7	15	NA	many	TGCGCCAGCAGCCAAGATTGGGGCGGGACCTACGAGCAGTACTTC	CASSQDWGGTYEQYF
TRBV6-5	TRBJ1-5	15	TRBD1	many	TGTGCCAGCAGTTATAGGACAGGGAACAATCAGCCCCAGCATTTT	CASSYRTGNNQPQHF
TRBV20-1	TRBJ2-5	16	TRBD1	NA	TGCAGTGCTAGAGATCCAGACAGGGGACACCAAGAGACCCAGTGCTTC	CSARDPDRGHQETQCF
TRBV5-8	TRBJ2-2	15	TRBD1	many	TGTGCCAGCAGGGAATGGGACAGTAACACCGGGGAGCTGTTTTTT	CASREWDSNTGELFF
TRBV10-3	TRBJ1-2	13	NA	NA	TGTGCCATCTCTGGGGTCAGCGGCTATGGCTACACCTTC	CAISGVSGYGYTF
TRBV7-2	TRBJ1-6	15	NA	medium-sized	TGTGCCAGCAGCACCAGGATCCTAGGGGATTCACCCCTCCACTTT	CASSTRILGDSPLHF
TRBV3-1	TRBJ2-5	14	TRBD2	NA	TGTGCCAGCAGCCAAACTAGCGGCCAAGAGACCCAGTACTTC	CASSQTSGQETQYF
TRBV9	TRBJ1-6	14	NA	few	TGTGCCAGCAGCGTAGTAGGGTTTGGCTCACCCCTCCACTTT	CASSVVGFGSPLHF
TRBV7-2	TRBJ2-1	15	NA	few	TGTGCCAGCAGCTTCCCGGGGAAAAGTCACAATGAGCAGTTCTTC	CASSFPGKSHNEQFF
TRBV20-1	TRBJ2-5	13	NA	NA	TGCAGTGCTCCGCGGGACTTACAAGAGACCCAGTACTTC	CSAPRDLQETQYF
TRBV7-8	TRBJ1-6	13	TRBD1	medium-sized	TGTGCCAGTCGACAGGGGATGGATTCACCCCTCCACTTT	CASRQGMDSPLHF
TRBV7-3	TRBJ2-7	15	NA	medium-sized	TGTGCCAGCAGCTCCTCCGCAGGGGAGGCGTACGAGCAGTACTTC	CASSSSAGEAYEQYF
TRBV9	TRBJ1-2	15	NA	medium-sized	TGTGCCAGCAGCTATCGATTGGGGACGGACTATGGCTACACCTTC	CASSYRLGTDYGYTF
TRBV2	TRBJ1-2	12	NA	NA	TGTGCCAGCAGTGGTCGAACCTGTGGTTACACCTTC	CASSGRTCGYTF
TRBV20-1	TRBJ2-7	16	NA	NA	TGCAGTGCTAGGAGGGCGGATACTGGGGAAAACTACGAGCAGTACTTC	CSARRADTGENYEQYF
TRBV20-1	TRBJ2-5	16	TRBD1	NA	TGCAGTGCTGGCCGTGAGACAGGGGGTTTGAGAGAGACCCAGTACTTC	CSAGRETGGLRETQYF
TRBV14	TRBJ1-1	14	NA	many	TGTGCCAGCAGCCAAGGGGGGGCGTTCACTGAAGCTTTCTTT	CASSQGGAFTEAFF
TRBV24-1	TRBJ2-1	13	NA	NA	TGTGCCACCAGTGATACGGGAGAGAATGAGCAGTTCTTC	CATSDTGENEQFF
TRBV2	TRBJ2-3	15	TRBD2	few	TGTGCCAGCAGCCGTAGCGGGAGGGCCCCAGATACGCAGTATTTT	CASSRSGRAPDTQYF
TRBV7-9	TRBJ2-7	15	TRBD2	NA	TGTGCCAGCAGCTTAGGGACTAGCGGGAGAAACAAGCAGTACTTC	CASSLGTSGRNKQYF
TRBV6-1	TRBJ2-5	16	TRBD2	many	TGTGCCAGCAGTGAATCCCTGGGGGGGGGTCAAGAGACCCAGTACTTC	CASSESLGGGQETQYF
TRBV28	TRBJ1-5	11	NA	many	TGTGCCTCCTATAGCAATCAGCCCCAGCATTTT	CASYSNQPQHF
TRBV11-2	TRBJ2-3	13	NA	NA	TGTGCCAGCAGATATAGCGTAGGGGACGAGCAGTATTTT	CASRYSVGDEQYF
TRBV29-1	TRBJ1-1	10	NA	NA	TGCAGCGTTGGGGAGAATGAAGCTTTCTTT	CSVGENEAFF